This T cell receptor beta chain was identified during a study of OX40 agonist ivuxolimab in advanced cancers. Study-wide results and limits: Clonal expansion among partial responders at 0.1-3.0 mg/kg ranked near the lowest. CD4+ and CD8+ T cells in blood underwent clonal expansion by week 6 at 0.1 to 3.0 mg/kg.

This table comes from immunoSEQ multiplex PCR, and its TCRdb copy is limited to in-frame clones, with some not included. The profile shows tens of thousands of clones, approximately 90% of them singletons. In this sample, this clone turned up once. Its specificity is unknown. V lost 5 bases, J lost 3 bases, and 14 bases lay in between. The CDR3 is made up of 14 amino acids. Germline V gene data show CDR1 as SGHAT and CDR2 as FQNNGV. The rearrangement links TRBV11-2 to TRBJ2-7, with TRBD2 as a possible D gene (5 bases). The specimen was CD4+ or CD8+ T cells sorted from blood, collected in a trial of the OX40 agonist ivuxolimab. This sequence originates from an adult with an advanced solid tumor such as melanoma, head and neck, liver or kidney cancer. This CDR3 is CASSTFGRDYEQYF. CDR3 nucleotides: TGTGCCAGCAGCACCTTCGGACGGGACTACGAGCAGTACTTC. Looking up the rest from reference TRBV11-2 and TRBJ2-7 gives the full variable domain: EAGVAQSPRYKIIEKRQSVAFWCNPISGHATLYWYQQILGQGPKLLIQFQNNGVVDDSQLPKDRFSAERLKGVDSTLKIQPAKLEDSAVYLCASSTFGRDYEQYFGPGTRLTVT.